This T cell receptor beta chain was found in a study of beta chain features in type 1 diabetes. V shed 2 bases and J shed 1 base, with 10 bases lying between them. The germline CDR1 and CDR2 sequences are SGHKS and YYEKEE (reference sequence). The CDR3 runs to 14 residues. Expressed TCRB transcripts were sequenced, since all the RNA that had been isolated was reverse transcribed. Sequenced by immunoSEQ multiplex PCR; TCRdb stores in-frame clones only, minus some. The sample has roughly 290,000 clones, approximately 15% seen once. Regarding the study as a whole: Type 1 diabetes patients had VDJ junctions that carried fewer insertions and more deletions. All four CD4+ subsets of Type 1 diabetes patients contained TCRB CDR3s that were moderately but significantly shorter.

This clone has more than one count but fewer than ten. Antigen specificity is unknown. This sequence originates from a man younger than 35 with type 1 diabetes. The genes are TRBV5-5 and TRBJ2-7, with D maybe TRBD1 (5 bases). Sample: naive CD4+ T cells from blood. The CDR3: CASSFDAGSYEQYF. The CDR3 DNA sequence: TGTGCCAGCAGCTTTGACGCAGGGTCCTACGAGCAGTACTTC.